These 26 T cell receptor beta chains were all obtained from the same sample, sequenced in a study of blood T cell repertoires in COVID-19. Measured with immunoSEQ multiplex PCR; TCRdb has only the in-frame clones, and not every one. Seen here are 350,000 to 400,000 clones, over 75% observed once, and the top ten hold about 0.89%. Sequenced: PBMCs or T cells enriched from blood (not recorded which). These receptors were collected from a woman aged 25-40 years with acute COVID-19.

This rearrangement joins TRBV19 to TRBJ1-1; possibly TRBD1 for D (6 bases). Germline V gene lookup returns CDR1 LNHDA and CDR2 SQIVND (reference sequence). V was cut by 7 bases and J by 11 bases, with 17 bases left in between. The length of the CDR3 is 12 residues. CDR3 nucleotide sequence: TGTGCCAGTATGCCGCCTACAGGGCTTGCTTTCTTT. Translation: CASMPPTGLAFF.

The DNA of the CDR3 is TGCGCCAGCAGCCCAATAAGACAGCTCGGCTTTCCCTACGAGCAGTACTTC. This codes for CASSPIRQLGFPYEQYF. V is TRBV4-1 and J is TRBJ2-7, with D perhaps matching TRBD1 (5 bases). The ends were cut back, 4 bases at V and 2 bases at J, with 21 bases in the middle. This CDR3 is built from 17 residues. Germline CDR1 MGHRA, CDR2 YSYEKL.

This rearrangement joins TRBV7-7 to TRBJ2-3, with a tentative D call TRBD1 (6 bases). Trimming took 5 bases from V and 6 from J, leaving 27 bases between them. Per the germline V gene, CDR1 is SSHAT and CDR2 is FNYEAQ (reference sequence). This CDR3 comprises 18 residues. CDR3 residues: CASSHLGQSGSASDTQYF. Here the CDR3 DNA reads TGTGCCAGCAGCCACCTCGGACAGTCGGGCTCAGCCTCGGATACGCAGTATTTT.

The CDR3: CASSLTGGLGYTF. The CDR3 DNA sequence: TGTGCCAGCAGCCTTACAGGGGGCCTTGGCTACACCTTC. J is TRBJ1-2 and V is TRBV7-3; 9 bases are shared with TRBD1. The V segment lost 5 bases and the J segment 7 bases; nucleotides outside the gene matches: 5. The germline gives CDR1 SGHTA, CDR2 FQGTGA. CDR3 size: 13 residues.

This chain uses TRBV7-8 with TRBJ2-5, with a possible D match to TRBD1 (5 bases). The V end lost 1 base, the J end lost 4 bases, and 16 bases lay between the germline ends. The germline CDR1 and CDR2 sequences are SGHVS and FQNEAQ. This CDR3 is built from 16 residues. The CDR3 reads CASSLDGAGMLETQYF. CDR3 nucleotide sequence: TGTGCCAGCAGCTTAGATGGGGCAGGGATGTTAGAGACCCAGTACTTC.

The rearrangement links TRBV5-5 to TRBJ1-3; maybe TRBD1 (6 bases). CDR3 length: 15 residues. The V end lost 4 bases, the J end lost 3 bases, and 14 bases lay between the germline ends. The germline V gene has CDR1 SGHKS and CDR2 YYEKEE (reference sequence). CDR3 sequence reads: CASSREGGFGNTIYF. The CDR3 nucleotides are TGTGCCAGCAGCCGAGAAGGGGGATTTGGAAACACCATATATTTT.

The CDR3 nucleotides read TGTGCCAGCAGCCACGGGACAGGGGACCTCCTCTCCTACGAGCAGTACTTC. Residues: CASSHGTGDLLSYEQYF. V gene TRBV5-6 combines with J gene TRBJ2-7; 10 nucleotides line up with TRBD1. The CDR3 has 17 residues. The germline V gene has CDR1 SGHDT and CDR2 YYEEEE. Trimming at V came to 4 bases and at J to 0 bases, leaving 10 bases not matched to a gene.

The J gene is TRBJ1-4, the V gene TRBV6-2 or TRBV6-3, with D tentatively TRBD1 (6 bases). Germline CDR1 MNHEY, CDR2 SVGEGT. This CDR3 has 17 amino acids. The ends were cut back, 2 bases at V and 0 bases at J, with 13 bases in the middle. CDR3 sequence (DNA): TGTGCCAGCAGTTACCCGGGACACCCAGCAACTAATGAAAAACTGTTTTTT. This translates into CASSYPGHPATNEKLFF.

This rearrangement joins TRBV20-1 to TRBJ1-1, with D unclear. CDR1 is DFQATT, CDR2 SNEGSKA, per germline (reference sequence). This CDR3 is built from 11 residues. The ends were cut back, 7 bases at V and 3 bases at J, with 9 bases in the middle. The CDR3 reads CSGSRDTEAFF. The CDR3 region has the DNA TGCAGTGGGTCCCGGGACACTGAAGCTTTCTTT.

This clone has just one count. V and J are TRBV30 and TRBJ2-2; D remains ambiguous. Germline V CDR1 and CDR2: GTSNPN, SVGIG (reference sequence). This CDR3 region has 13 residues. Trimming removed 4 bases from V and 6 bases from J, with 12 bases in between. CDR3: CAWILEVPGELFF. The CDR3 DNA is TGTGCCTGGATCCTTGAGGTACCCGGGGAGCTGTTTTTT. The full variable domain, with the rest looked up from reference TRBV30 and TRBJ2-2, is SQTIHQWPATLVQPVGSPLSLECTVEGTSNPNLYWYRQAAGRGLQLLFYSVGIGQISSEVPQNLSASRPQDRQFILSSKKLLLSDSGFYLCAWILEVPGELFFGEGSRLTVL.

The chain carries TRBV5-1 and TRBJ2-3, with 12 positions matching TRBD2. Germline V CDR1 and CDR2: SGHRS, YFSETQ. This CDR3 contains 17 residues. After removal of 0 bases from V and 6 bases from J, the junction contained 8 bases not matched to a gene. CDR3 residues: CASSLATSGGPRDTQYF. The CDR3 nucleotides are TGCGCCAGCAGCTTGGCAACTAGCGGGGGGCCCAGGGATACGCAGTATTTT.

This clone was seen a single time. J is TRBJ2-3 and V is TRBV7-6; D is unresolved. The germline V gene has CDR1 SGHVS and CDR2 FNYEAQ. Trimming removed 1 base from V and 4 bases from J, with 18 bases in between. The CDR3 totals 17 residues. The CDR3 here is CASSLGRSPRSPDTQYF. In DNA form, the CDR3 reads TGTGCCAGCAGCTTAGGTCGTTCCCCTCGGAGCCCAGATACGCAGTATTTT.

The rearrangement joins TRBV5-4 to TRBJ2-4; the D gene is possibly TRBD2 (5 bases). The CDR3 loop spans 14 amino acids. V was cut by 3 bases and J by 0 bases, with 7 bases left in between. In germline, CDR1 is SGHNT, CDR2 YYREEE (reference sequence). CDR3 amino acids: CASSSGLAKNIQYF. The CDR3 bases are TGTGCCAGCAGCTCCGGACTAGCCAAAAACATTCAGTACTTC.

This chain uses TRBV7-9 with TRBJ2-3; D is perhaps TRBD2 (7 bases). Trimming left V 2 bases short and J 2 bases short, with 11 bases between. Germline V gene data show CDR1 as SEHNR and CDR2 as FQNEAQ (reference sequence). This CDR3 is built from 15 residues. CDR3 bases: TGTGCCAGCAGCTTATATCGGGGGGCCACAGATACGCAGTATTTT. Translated, it gives CASSLYRGATDTQYF.

In this sample, this clone turned up once. CDR3 sequence reads: CASSFGRLDTGELFF. As DNA, the CDR3 is TGTGCCAGCAGCTTTGGTCGTCTAGACACCGGGGAGCTGTTTTTT. The genes are TRBV11-2 and TRBJ2-2; D gene unclear. This CDR3 spans 15 amino acids. Germline CDR1 reads SGHAT; CDR2 reads FQNNGV. V was pared by 3 bases and J by 3 bases, with 11 bases between.

The chain employs TRBV6-4 and TRBJ2-2; 7 bases match TRBD1. CDR1 and CDR2 from the germline V gene are MRHNA and SNTAGT. This CDR3 comprises 13 residues. After removal of 3 bases from V and 6 bases from J, the junction contained 1 base not matched to a gene. The chain's CDR3 is CASSEQGAGELFF. Here the CDR3 DNA reads TGTGCCAGCAGTGAGCAGGGGGCCGGGGAGCTGTTTTTT.

This chain uses TRBV10-2 with TRBJ1-1; D is undetermined. The length of the CDR3 is 14 residues. The V end lost 0 bases, the J end lost 5 bases, and 10 bases lay between the germline ends. CDR1 WSHSY and CDR2 SAAADI come from the germline V gene. CDR3 nucleotide sequence: TGCGCCAGCAGTGAGTCGGAGGGTCGGACTGAAGCTTTCTTT. Translating it yields CASSESEGRTEAFF.

The rearrangement links TRBV5-6 to TRBJ2-7; possible D gene TRBD2, 6 bases. The V end lost 0 bases, the J end lost 6 bases, and 16 bases lay between the germline ends. Germline assignment: CDR1 SGHDT and CDR2 YYEEEE. The CDR3 runs 15 residues. The CDR3 bases are TGTGCCAGCAGCTTGGAGGCGGGAAGATCTCTCGAGCAGTACTTC. It yields the protein CASSLEAGRSLEQYF.

V gene TRBV5-6 combines with J gene TRBJ1-1, with TRBD1 as a possible D gene (6 bases). Germline V gives CDR1 SGHDT, CDR2 YYEEEE. V lost 7 bases, J lost 13 bases, and 26 bases lay in between. This CDR3 comprises 14 residues. In DNA form, the CDR3 reads TGTGCCAGCCAGCTCGGACAGATGACAAGAGGGGGTTTCTTT. It is translated as CASQLGQMTRGGFF.

The chain links TRBV2 to TRBJ2-1; weak D call: TRBD2 (7 bases). Germline CDR1 and CDR2: SNHLY and FYNNEI. The CDR3 is made up of 14 amino acids. Trimming removed 4 bases at V and 4 bases at J, with 11 bases between. CDR3 DNA: TGTGCCAGCAGTGGCGGGGGCGCTTACAATGAGCAGTTCTTC. It encodes CASSGGGAYNEQFF.

The chain joins TRBV7-9 to TRBJ1-4, with 8 bases matching TRBD1. Germline values: CDR1 SEHNR, CDR2 FQNEAQ (reference sequence). The CDR3 has 18 amino acids. J was trimmed by 4 bases and V by 5 bases; bases with no gene match: 15. The DNA of the CDR3 is TGTGCCAGCAGCCCTCGGACAGGGCAGGTATCTTATAATGAAAAACTGTTTTTT. Amino acids: CASSPRTGQVSYNEKLFF.

V gene TRBV6-5 combines with J gene TRBJ2-7; 7 bases are a match to TRBD2. Trimming at V came to 4 bases and at J to 0 bases, leaving 6 bases not matched to a gene. Looked up from germline, CDR1 is MNHEY and CDR2 is SVGAGI. This CDR3 is built from 15 residues. DNA of the CDR3: TGTGCCAGCAGTTCGGAGACGGGGGGCTCCTACGAGCAGTACTTC. Translation gives CASSSETGGSYEQYF.

The chain uses TRBV29-1 and TRBJ1-1; 12 positions match TRBD1. This CDR3 region has 13 residues. The ends lost 7 bases at V and 7 bases at J; junction bases unmatched: 7. CDR1 is SQVTM and CDR2 is ANQGSEA in the germline V gene. The CDR3 coding sequence is TGCAGCGCTGGGGACAGGGGGCGGATTGAAGCTTTCTTT. This encodes CSAGDRGRIEAFF.

V and J are TRBV7-2 and TRBJ2-2; no clear D. The CDR3 is 12 amino acids. The V gene's germline CDR1 is SGHTA and CDR2 FQGNSA. Deletions cut 4 bases from V and 7 bases from J, with 7 bases between. CDR3 sequence: CASSYRNGELFF. The CDR3 coding sequence is TGTGCCAGCAGCTATCGTAACGGGGAGCTGTTTTTT.

This clone was seen a few times. The V and J genes are TRBV27 and TRBJ2-1, with 7 bases aligning to TRBD1. The CDR3 runs 14 residues. The V gene's germline CDR1 is MNHEY and CDR2 SMNVEV (reference sequence). The V and J ends lost 3 bases and 7 bases, in that order; junction bases with no gene match: 6. This CDR3 reads CASSFTTGMNEQFF. CDR3 coding DNA: TGTGCCAGCAGTTTTACGACAGGGATGAATGAGCAGTTCTTC.

This chain links TRBV7-6 with TRBJ1-1; no firm D call. Germline-derived CDR1 and CDR2 are SGHVS and FNYEAQ. The length of the CDR3 is 13 residues. V lost 4 bases, J lost 4 bases, and 10 bases lay in between. CDR3 sequence (DNA): TGTGCCAGCAGCTCCCGCGAGGGCACTGAAGCTTTCTTT. Translated, it gives CASSSREGTEAFF.